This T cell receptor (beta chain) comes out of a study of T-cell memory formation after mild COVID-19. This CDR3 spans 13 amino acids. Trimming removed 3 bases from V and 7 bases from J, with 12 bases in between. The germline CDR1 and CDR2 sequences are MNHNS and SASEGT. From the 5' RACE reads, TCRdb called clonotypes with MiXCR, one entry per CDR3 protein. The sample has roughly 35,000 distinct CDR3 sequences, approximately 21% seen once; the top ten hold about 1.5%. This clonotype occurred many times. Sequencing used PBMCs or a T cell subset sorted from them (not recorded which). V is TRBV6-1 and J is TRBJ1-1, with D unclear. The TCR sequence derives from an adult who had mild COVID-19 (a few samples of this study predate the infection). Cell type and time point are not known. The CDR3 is CASSDQQAIEAFF. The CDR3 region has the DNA TGTGCCAGCAGTGATCAGCAGGCTATTGAAGCTTTCTTT.